Listed below are T cell receptor beta chains from one sample, sequenced in a study of blood T cells in healthy people across ages. TCRdb analysed the 5' RACE reads with MiXCR anew, one entry per CDR3 protein. The data hold over 500,000 distinct CDR3 sequences, with 25% to 35% observed a single time. This sample was also put to use in a study of T cells of mothers and their children.

Sequencing was carried out using blood. Receptor source: a boy younger than 10 in good health. CDR3s include the opening cysteine and the closing phenylalanine or tryptophan. Each record gives: V gene, J gene, D gene, clone size, CDR3 DNA, CDR3 protein. D genes are given only for firm matches. Clone sizes are given selectively: once, few, many, or a class where the clone is expanded.

v_gene: TRBV18; j_gene: TRBJ2-2; d_gene: NA; abundance: few; CDR3nt: TGTGCCAGCTCACCCTTCAAGGACACCGGGGAGCTGTTTTTT; CDR3aa: CASSPFKDTGELFF
v_gene: TRBV7-7; j_gene: TRBJ2-5; d_gene: NA; abundance: NA; CDR3nt: TGTGCTAGCAGCCTGAGTACTAGGCAAGAGACCCAGTACTTC; CDR3aa: CASSLSTRQETQYF
v_gene: TRBV29-1; j_gene: TRBJ1-1; d_gene: NA; abundance: NA; CDR3nt: TGCAGCACCTTGACCACTGAAGCTTTCTTT; CDR3aa: CSTLTTEAFF
v_gene: TRBV29-1; j_gene: TRBJ2-1; d_gene: TRBD2; abundance: NA; CDR3nt: TGCAGCGTTCAACGACTAGCGCTTTACAATGAGCAGTTCTTC; CDR3aa: CSVQRLALYNEQFF
v_gene: TRBV6-1; j_gene: TRBJ1-2; d_gene: NA; abundance: NA; CDR3nt: TGTGCCAGCAGTACCCCGCGCCACGGGGGCCGGAATGGCTACACCTTC; CDR3aa: CASSTPRHGGRNGYTF
v_gene: TRBV7-2; j_gene: TRBJ1-2; d_gene: NA; abundance: NA; CDR3nt: TGTGCCAGCAGTTTAACGGGGTTGGGGTATGGCTACACCTTC; CDR3aa: CASSLTGLGYGYTF
v_gene: TRBV27; j_gene: TRBJ2-6; d_gene: NA; abundance: NA; CDR3nt: TGTGCCAGCAGTTTGTCCGGGCACATGTCTGGGGCCAACGTCCTGACTTTC; CDR3aa: CASSLSGHMSGANVLTF
v_gene: TRBV3-1; j_gene: TRBJ2-7; d_gene: NA; abundance: few; CDR3nt: TGTGCCAGCAGCCAAGGGAAAGGGCCCCACGAGCAGTACTTC; CDR3aa: CASSQGKGPHEQYF
v_gene: TRBV6-6; j_gene: TRBJ1-2; d_gene: NA; abundance: NA; CDR3nt: TGTGCCAGCAGTTACCAGGGACGCGGTGGCTACACCTTC; CDR3aa: CASSYQGRGGYTF
v_gene: TRBV19; j_gene: TRBJ2-7; d_gene: NA; abundance: NA; CDR3nt: TGTGCCAGTAGTATTAGTACAGGCTCCGACGAGCAGTACTTC; CDR3aa: CASSISTGSDEQYF
v_gene: TRBV6-1; j_gene: TRBJ1-2; d_gene: NA; abundance: NA; CDR3nt: TGTGCCAGCAGTGACTCAGGGGATGGCTACACCTTC; CDR3aa: CASSDSGDGYTF
v_gene: TRBV19; j_gene: TRBJ1-1; d_gene: NA; abundance: NA; CDR3nt: TGTGCCAGTAGTCGGGTAAGGGACACTGAAGCTTTCTTT; CDR3aa: CASSRVRDTEAFF
v_gene: TRBV29-1; j_gene: TRBJ1-2; d_gene: NA; abundance: NA; CDR3nt: TGCAGCGTTGTCGGGGGTAACGGCTACACCTTC; CDR3aa: CSVVGGNGYTF
v_gene: TRBV28; j_gene: TRBJ2-3; d_gene: TRBD1; abundance: NA; CDR3nt: TGTGCCAGCAGTTTACCCCCTCCGGGACAGGGCACAGATACGCAGTATTTT; CDR3aa: CASSLPPPGQGTDTQYF
v_gene: TRBV20-1; j_gene: TRBJ2-5; d_gene: NA; abundance: NA; CDR3nt: TGCAGTGCTAGAGACTCAGGGTTACAAGAGACCCAGTACTTC; CDR3aa: CSARDSGLQETQYF